This T cell receptor (beta chain) was retrieved from a study of blood T cell repertoires in COVID-19. The participants were between about 18 and 100 years old and came from 24 US areas. Cohort allocation depended upon clinical history that participants reported. For recovered donors of Cohort 3, there were two negative PCRs, clearance, or symptom resolution. Assay used: immunoSEQ multiplex PCR; TCRdb lists only in-frame clones, some missing. The repertoire holds under 250,000 clones, with 85% to 90% as singletons. The receptor was isolated from a man aged 35 to 55 who had recovered from COVID-19. The sequenced material came from PBMCs or T cells enriched from blood (not recorded which).

This CDR3 is CASKVSWGRSNTEAFF. CDR3 nucleotides: TGTGCCAGCAAGGTTAGTTGGGGGCGTTCTAACACTGAAGCTTTCTTT. The rearrangement uses TRBV27 and TRBJ1-1, with D tentatively TRBD1 (6 bases). The CDR3 is 16 amino acids. CDR1 is MNHEY and CDR2 is SMNVEV in the germline V gene (reference sequence). Trimming took 7 bases from V and 2 from J, leaving 20 bases between them.